The next 14 T cell receptor beta chains were all read from a single sample in a study of cytomegalovirus exposure and HLA in healthy donors. The PCR used 60 Vbeta and 13 Jbeta primers. Assay: immunoSEQ multiplex PCR; the TCRdb copy retains only in-frame clones and omits some. The sample consists of 99,000 or so clones, about 80% of them appearing once. Sample: PBMCs. These receptors were obtained from a man between 60 and 75 years old in good health and CMV-seropositive.

The J gene is TRBJ2-1, the V gene TRBV11-2; a possible D gene is TRBD1 (6 bases). Germline V gene data show CDR1 as SGHAT and CDR2 as FQNNGV. CDR3 size: 16 residues. Trimming stripped 1 base from V and 0 bases from J, with 10 bases between. The CDR3 DNA reads as TGTGCCAGCAGCTTAGTCCAGGGGAGCTCCTACAATGAGCAGTTCTTC. This translates into CASSLVQGSSYNEQFF.

The V call is TRBV7-8, the J call TRBJ1-5, with 10 nucleotides matching TRBD1. V lost 5 bases, J lost 1 base, and 5 bases stayed unmatched. The CDR3 spans 16 residues. The V gene's germline CDR1 is SGHVS and CDR2 FQNEAQ. CDR3 sequence: CASSAGDRGSNQPQHF. The CDR3 DNA reads as TGTGCCAGCAGCGCCGGGGACAGGGGAAGCAATCAGCCCCAGCATTTT.

The rearrangement uses TRBV11-2 and TRBJ2-7; tentatively, D is TRBD2 (5 bases). CDR1 and CDR2 from the germline V gene are SGHAT and FQNNGV. The CDR3 has 14 amino acids. The germline V and J ends were trimmed by 3 bases and 0 bases, with 9 bases remaining between them. CDR3 residues: CASSFGLLSYEQYF. Here the CDR3 DNA reads TGTGCCAGCAGCTTTGGACTCCTCTCCTACGAGCAGTACTTC.

The J gene is TRBJ1-2, the V gene TRBV4-2; no definite D call. The germline CDR1 and CDR2 sequences are LGHNA and YNFKEQ. Trimming removed 0 bases at V and 7 bases at J, with 9 bases between. The CDR3 spans 13 residues. This CDR3 is CASSQDLPSGYTF. The CDR3 nucleotides read TGTGCCAGCAGCCAAGATCTCCCTTCTGGCTACACCTTC.

The chain uses TRBV10-3 and TRBJ1-2, with 12 bases aligning to TRBD1. The CDR3 is 16 amino acids. Germline CDR1 and CDR2: ENHRY and SYGVKD. V was clipped by 0 bases and J by 4 bases; unmatched bases: 3. CDR3 in amino acids: CAISESGDRGPYGYTF. The CDR3 coding sequence is TGTGCCATCAGTGAGTCGGGGGACAGGGGGCCCTATGGCTACACCTTC.

The genes are TRBV7-9 and TRBJ1-1; D remains unclear. The CDR3 spans 12 residues. V was shortened by 6 bases and J by 6 bases, with 11 bases between the two germline ends. Germline V gene lookup returns CDR1 SEHNR and CDR2 FQNEAQ (reference sequence). Written as DNA, the CDR3 is TGTGCCAGCAGTTCCATCCGGGCTGAAGCTTTCTTT. This gives the protein CASSSIRAEAFF.

V is TRBV28 and J is TRBJ1-2; TRBD1 matches 8 bases. The germline V gene has CDR1 MDHEN and CDR2 SYDVKM. The CDR3 is made up of 14 amino acids. The J segment lost 3 bases and the V segment lost 5 bases, leaving 5 bases of the junction unmatched. CDR3 region: CASSPTGGYYGYTF. Here the CDR3 DNA reads TGTGCCAGCAGTCCCACAGGGGGTTACTATGGCTACACCTTC.

Regarding this clone: Other DNA sequences in this sample translate to the same CDR3. The chain recombines TRBV6-1 with TRBJ2-2; a possible D gene is TRBD1 (6 bases). The germline CDR1 and CDR2 sequences are MNHNS and SASEGT. The CDR3 contains 14 residues. V was shortened by 5 bases and J by 8 bases, with 15 bases between the two germline ends. The CDR3, as DNA: TGTGCCAGCAGTCCAATCGGGACATCTGGGGAGCTGTTTTTT. This sequence encodes CASSPIGTSGELFF.

This chain uses TRBV29-1 with TRBJ1-2; 10 bases fit TRBD1. Germline CDR1 is SQVTM and CDR2 is ANQGSEA. The CDR3 runs to 14 residues. The CDR3 here is CNVAGTGDSYGYTF. The DNA of the CDR3 is TGCAACGTGGCCGGGACAGGGGATAGCTATGGCTACACCTTC.

J is TRBJ2-6 and V is TRBV2; TRBD2 might be the D (6 bases). Germline values: CDR1 SNHLY, CDR2 FYNNEI. The V gene lost 9 bases and the J gene lost 0 bases, with 9 bases spanning the gap. The CDR3 length is 14 residues. The chain's CDR3 is CARDGGSGANVLTF. The CDR3 coding sequence is TGTGCCAGGGACGGGGGCTCTGGGGCCAACGTCCTGACTTTC.

This clone was seen only a few times. The chain couples TRBV30 to TRBJ1-1; a possible D gene is TRBD1 (5 bases). The ends were cut back, 5 bases at V and 4 bases at J, with 11 bases in the middle. This CDR3 contains 12 residues. Germline CDR1 GTSNPN, CDR2 SVGIG (reference sequence). The CDR3 loop reads CAWSAGRTEAFF. The CDR3 nucleotides read TGTGCCTGGTCCGCAGGGCGCACTGAAGCTTTCTTT.

The chain recombines TRBV18 with TRBJ1-2; tentatively, D is TRBD1 (6 bases). The CDR3 loop spans 13 amino acids. Between the trimmed V and J ends, which lost 4 bases and 0 bases, there was a span of 6 bases. Germline lookup yields CDR1 KGHSH and CDR2 LQKENI. In DNA, the CDR3 is TGTGCCAGCTCACGGACAGCTAACTATGGCTACACCTTC. Translation gives CASSRTANYGYTF. Full variable domain (remainder filled in from reference TRBV18 and TRBJ1-2): NAGVMQNPRHLVRRRGQEARLRCSPMKGHSHVYWYRQLPEEGLKFMVYLQKENIIDESGMPKERFSAEFPKEGPSILRIQQVVRGDSAAYFCASSRTANYGYTFGSGTRLTVV.

V usage is TRBV19 and J usage is TRBJ1-4; TRBD1 might be the D (5 bases). The CDR3 extends over 17 amino acids. V shed 3 bases and J shed 6 bases, with 20 bases lying between them. Germline V gene sequence: CDR1 LNHDA, CDR2 SQIVND (reference sequence). This chain's CDR3 is CASSMGLRARGDEKLFF. The CDR3 DNA sequence: TGTGCCAGTAGTATGGGGCTCAGGGCCCGCGGGGATGAAAAACTGTTTTTT. Filled out from reference TRBV19 and TRBJ1-4, the complete variable domain reads DGGITQSPKYLFRKEGQNVTLSCEQNLNHDAMYWYRQDPGQGLRLIYYSQIVNDFQKGDIAEGYSVSREKKESFPLTVTSAQKNPTAFYLCASSMGLRARGDEKLFFGSGTQLSVL.

The rearrangement joins TRBV6-5 to TRBJ2-1; 7 bases match TRBD1. Per the germline V gene, CDR1 is MNHEY and CDR2 is SVGAGI. This CDR3 has 14 residues. The V gene end was trimmed by 6 bases and the J gene end by 3 bases; junction bases not matched to a gene: 5. CDR3 DNA sequence: TGTGCCAGCAGCCCGGGACAGAACTACAATGAGCAGTTCTTC. Its protein is CASSPGQNYNEQFF.